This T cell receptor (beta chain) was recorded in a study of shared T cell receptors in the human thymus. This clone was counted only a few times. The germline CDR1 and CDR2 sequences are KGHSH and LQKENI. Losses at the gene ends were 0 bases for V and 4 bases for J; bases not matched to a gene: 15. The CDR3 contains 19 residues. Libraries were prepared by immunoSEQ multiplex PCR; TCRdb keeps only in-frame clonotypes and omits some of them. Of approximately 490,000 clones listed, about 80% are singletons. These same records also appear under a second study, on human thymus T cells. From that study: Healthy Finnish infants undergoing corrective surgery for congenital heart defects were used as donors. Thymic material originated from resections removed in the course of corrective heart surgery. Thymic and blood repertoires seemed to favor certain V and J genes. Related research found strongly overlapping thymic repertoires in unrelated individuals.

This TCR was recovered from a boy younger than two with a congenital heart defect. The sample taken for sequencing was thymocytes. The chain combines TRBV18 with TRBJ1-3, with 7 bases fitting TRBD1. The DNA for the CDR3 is TGTGCCAGCTCACCACCTCGGTCCTATGACAGGGCCGAAGGAAACACCATATATTTT. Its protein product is CASSPPRSYDRAEGNTIYF.